This T cell receptor (beta chain) was observed in a study of CD8 T cells in Susac syndrome. An amount of RNA that ranged from roughly 0.45 to 1 ug was reverse transcribed with random hexamers. immunoSEQ multiplex PCR amplified TCR beta CDR3 across 54 Vbeta, 13 Jbeta. Each CDR3 protein is one row after TCRdb ran MiXCR on the immunoSEQ multiplex PCR reads. The sample holds roughly 190,000 distinct CDR3 sequences, less than 95% seen once. Sequencing targeted TCR beta in blood CD8+ and CD4+ T cells. The individuals used as controls were healthy donors who had been matched for both age and sex. FACS was used to enrich TEMRA cells, whereas the CD8+ and CD4+ T cells were obtained by negative isolation. The CDR3 length is 14 residues. Germline V gene sequence: CDR1 DFQATT, CDR2 SNEGSKA (reference sequence). On this clonotype: The junction and the germline gene differ at one end; a read error may be behind it.

The specimen was CD4+ T cells from PBMCs. The J gene is TRBJ2-1, the V gene TRBV20-1; the match to TRBD2 covers 11 bases. The TCR originated in a human donor in good health. DNA of the CDR3: TGCAGTGCTAGAGGACTAGCGGGAAGTCCGCCGTTACTCTTC. It codes for CSARGLAGSPPLLF.